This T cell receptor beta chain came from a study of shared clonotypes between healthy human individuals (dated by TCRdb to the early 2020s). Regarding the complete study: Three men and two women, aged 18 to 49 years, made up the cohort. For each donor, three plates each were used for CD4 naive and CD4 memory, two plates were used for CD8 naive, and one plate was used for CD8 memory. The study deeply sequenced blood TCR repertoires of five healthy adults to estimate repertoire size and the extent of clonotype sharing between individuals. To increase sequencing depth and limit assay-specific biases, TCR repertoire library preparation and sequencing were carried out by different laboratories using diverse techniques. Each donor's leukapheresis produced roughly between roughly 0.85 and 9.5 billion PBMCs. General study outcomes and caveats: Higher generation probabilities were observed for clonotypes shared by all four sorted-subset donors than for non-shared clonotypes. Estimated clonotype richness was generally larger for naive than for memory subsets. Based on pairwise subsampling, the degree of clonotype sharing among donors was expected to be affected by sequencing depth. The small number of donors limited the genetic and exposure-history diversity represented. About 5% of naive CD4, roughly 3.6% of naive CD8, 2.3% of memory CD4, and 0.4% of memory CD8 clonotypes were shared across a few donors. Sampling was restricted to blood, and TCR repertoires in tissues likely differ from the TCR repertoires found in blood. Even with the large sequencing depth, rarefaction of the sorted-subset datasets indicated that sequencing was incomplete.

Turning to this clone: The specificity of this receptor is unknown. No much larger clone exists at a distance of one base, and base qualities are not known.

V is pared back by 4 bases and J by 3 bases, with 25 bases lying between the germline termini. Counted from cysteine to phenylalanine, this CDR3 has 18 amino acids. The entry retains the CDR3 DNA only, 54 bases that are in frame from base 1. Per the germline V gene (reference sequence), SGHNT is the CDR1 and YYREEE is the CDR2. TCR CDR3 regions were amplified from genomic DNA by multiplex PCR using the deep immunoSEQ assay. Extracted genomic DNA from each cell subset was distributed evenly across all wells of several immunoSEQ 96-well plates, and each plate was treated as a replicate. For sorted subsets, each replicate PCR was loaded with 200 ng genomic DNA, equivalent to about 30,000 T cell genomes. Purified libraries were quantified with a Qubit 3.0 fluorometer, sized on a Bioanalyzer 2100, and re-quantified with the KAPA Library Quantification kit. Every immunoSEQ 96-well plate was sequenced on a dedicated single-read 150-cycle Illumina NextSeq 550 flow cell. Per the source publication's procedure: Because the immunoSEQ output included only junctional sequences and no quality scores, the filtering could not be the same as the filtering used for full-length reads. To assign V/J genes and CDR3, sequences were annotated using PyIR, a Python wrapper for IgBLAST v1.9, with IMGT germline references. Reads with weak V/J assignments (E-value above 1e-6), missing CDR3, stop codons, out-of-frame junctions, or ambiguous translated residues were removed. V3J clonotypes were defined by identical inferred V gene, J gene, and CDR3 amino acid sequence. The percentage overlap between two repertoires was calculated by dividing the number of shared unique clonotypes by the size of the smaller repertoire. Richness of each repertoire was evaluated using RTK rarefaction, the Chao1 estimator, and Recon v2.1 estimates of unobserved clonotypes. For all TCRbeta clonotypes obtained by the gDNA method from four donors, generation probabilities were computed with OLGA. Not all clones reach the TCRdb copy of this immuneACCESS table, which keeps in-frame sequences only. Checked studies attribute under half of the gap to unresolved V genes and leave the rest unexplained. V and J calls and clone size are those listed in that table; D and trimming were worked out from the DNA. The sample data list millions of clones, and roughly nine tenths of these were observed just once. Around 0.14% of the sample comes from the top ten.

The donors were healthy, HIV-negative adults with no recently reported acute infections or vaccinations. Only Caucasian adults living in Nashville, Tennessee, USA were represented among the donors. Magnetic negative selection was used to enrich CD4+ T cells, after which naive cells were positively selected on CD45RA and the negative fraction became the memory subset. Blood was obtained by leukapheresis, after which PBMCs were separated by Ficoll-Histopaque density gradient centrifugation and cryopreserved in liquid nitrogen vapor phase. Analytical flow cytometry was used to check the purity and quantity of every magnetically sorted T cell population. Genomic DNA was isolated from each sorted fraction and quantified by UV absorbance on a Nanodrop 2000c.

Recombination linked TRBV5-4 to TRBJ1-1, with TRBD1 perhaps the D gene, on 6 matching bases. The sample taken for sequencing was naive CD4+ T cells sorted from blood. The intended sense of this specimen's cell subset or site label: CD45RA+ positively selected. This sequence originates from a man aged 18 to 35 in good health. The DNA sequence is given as TGTGCCAGCAGCCGGCCTCCGGCCAGGGGAAAGGGCGACACTGAAGCTTTCTTT. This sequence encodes CASSRPPARGKGDTEAFF. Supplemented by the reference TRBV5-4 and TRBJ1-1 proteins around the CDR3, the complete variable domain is ETGVTQSPTHLIKTRGQQVTLRCSSQSGHNTVSWYQQALGQGPQFIFQYYREEENGRGNFPPRFSGLQFPNYSSELNVNALELDDSALYLCASSRPPARGKGDTEAFFGQGTRLTVV.